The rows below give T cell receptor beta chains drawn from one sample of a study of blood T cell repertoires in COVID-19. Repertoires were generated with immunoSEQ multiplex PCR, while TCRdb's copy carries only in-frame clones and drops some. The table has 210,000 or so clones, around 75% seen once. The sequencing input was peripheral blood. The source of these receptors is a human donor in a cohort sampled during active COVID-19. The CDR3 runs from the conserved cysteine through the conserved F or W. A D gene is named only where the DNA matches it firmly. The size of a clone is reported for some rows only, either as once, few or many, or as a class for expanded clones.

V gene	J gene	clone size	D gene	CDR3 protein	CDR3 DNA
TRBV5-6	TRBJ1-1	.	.	CASSSEGTEAFF	TGTGCCAGCAGCTCCGAGGGCACTGAAGCTTTCTTT
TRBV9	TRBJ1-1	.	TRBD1	CASSPRQGRRTEAFF	TGTGCCAGCAGCCCTCGACAGGGAAGGAGAACTGAAGCTTTCTTT
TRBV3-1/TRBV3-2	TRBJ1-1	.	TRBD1	CASSQGTGHTEAFF	TGTGCCAGCAGCCAAGGGACAGGCCACACTGAAGCTTTCTTT
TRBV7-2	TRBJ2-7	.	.	CASSLDKGSYEQYF	TGTGCCAGCAGCTTAGATAAGGGGTCCTACGAGCAGTACTTC
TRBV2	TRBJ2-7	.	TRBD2	CASSVSTSGRFTYEQYF	TGTGCCAGCAGTGTGAGTACTAGCGGGAGGTTTACCTACGAGCAGTACTTC
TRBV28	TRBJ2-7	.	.	CASGAGRGIRHEQYF	TGTGCCAGCGGCGCTGGACGGGGGATTCGTCACGAGCAGTACTTC
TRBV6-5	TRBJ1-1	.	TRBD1	CASSSRWTGNTEAFF	TGTGCCAGCAGCTCCCGCTGGACAGGAAACACTGAAGCTTTCTTT
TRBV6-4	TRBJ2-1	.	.	CASKENNEQFF	TGTGCCAGCAAAGAGAACAATGAGCAGTTCTTC
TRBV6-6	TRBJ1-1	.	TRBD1	CASSPGTGGIWGAFF	TGTGCCAGCAGTCCCGGGACAGGGGGCATATGGGGAGCTTTCTTT
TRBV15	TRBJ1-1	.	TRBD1	CATSRRTVGQANTEAFF	TGTGCCACCAGCAGACGCACCGTGGGACAGGCGAACACTGAAGCTTTCTTT
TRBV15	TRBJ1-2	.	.	CATADSSYGYTF	TGTGCCACCGCGGACAGTTCCTATGGCTACACCTTC
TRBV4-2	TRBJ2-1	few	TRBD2	CASSHYGGRAHTSSYNEQFF	TGTGCCAGCAGCCACTACGGCGGGAGGGCCCATACCAGCTCCTACAATGAGCAGTTCTTC
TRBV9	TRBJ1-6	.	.	CASSSGDGYNSPLHF	TGTGCCAGCAGCTCAGGGGACGGTTATAATTCACCCCTCCACTTT
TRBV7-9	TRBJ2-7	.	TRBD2	CASSLVVAGVSSYEQYF	TGTGCCAGCAGCTTAGTAGTGGCGGGAGTTTCTTCCTACGAGCAGTACTTC
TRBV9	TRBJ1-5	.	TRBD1	CASSPGGGYSNQPQHF	TGTGCCAGCAGCCCAGGGGGCGGCTATAGCAATCAGCCCCAGCATTTT
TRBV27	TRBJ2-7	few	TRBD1	CASSSERGDRRNEQYF	TGTGCCAGCAGTTCCGAGAGGGGGGACAGGAGGAACGAGCAGTACTTC
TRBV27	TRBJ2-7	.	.	CASSFSGRYEQYF	TGTGCCAGCAGTTTCTCCGGTCGCTACGAGCAGTACTTC
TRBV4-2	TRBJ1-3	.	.	CASSQAQGYGNTIYF	TGTGCCAGCAGCCAAGCACAGGGATATGGAAACACCATATATTTT
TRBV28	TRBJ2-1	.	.	CASSLTGLTAYNEQFF	TGTGCCAGCAGTTTAACGGGACTCACGGCCTACAATGAGCAGTTCTTC
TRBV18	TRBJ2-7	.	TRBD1	CASSPTVLRQGGSEQYF	TGTGCCAGCTCACCAACGGTTCTAAGACAGGGGGGTAGCGAGCAGTACTTC
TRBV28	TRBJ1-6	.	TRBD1	CAIPSGGADNSPLHF	TGTGCCATCCCCTCAGGGGGCGCAGATAATTCACCCCTCCACTTT
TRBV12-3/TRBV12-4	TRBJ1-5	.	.	CASSSSANQPQHF	TGTGCCAGCAGCTCGAGCGCAAATCAGCCCCAGCATTTT
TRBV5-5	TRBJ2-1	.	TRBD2	CASSLVSGPYNEQFF	TGTGCCAGCAGCTTGGTTAGCGGGCCTTACAATGAGCAGTTCTTC
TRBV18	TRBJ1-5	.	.	CASSQGLGNQPQHF	TGTGCCAGCTCACAGGGGCTAGGCAATCAGCCCCAGCATTTT
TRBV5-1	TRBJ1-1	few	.	CASSLVGVTEAFF	TGCGCCAGCAGCTTGGTCGGGGTCACTGAAGCTTTCTTT
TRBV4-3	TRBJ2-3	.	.	CASSQEQGLRRTDTQYF	TGCGCCAGCAGCCAAGAGCAGGGGCTGCGTCGCACAGATACGCAGTATTTT
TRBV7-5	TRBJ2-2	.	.	CARSFQQETGELFF	TGTGCCAGAAGCTTCCAACAGGAGACCGGGGAGCTGTTTTTT